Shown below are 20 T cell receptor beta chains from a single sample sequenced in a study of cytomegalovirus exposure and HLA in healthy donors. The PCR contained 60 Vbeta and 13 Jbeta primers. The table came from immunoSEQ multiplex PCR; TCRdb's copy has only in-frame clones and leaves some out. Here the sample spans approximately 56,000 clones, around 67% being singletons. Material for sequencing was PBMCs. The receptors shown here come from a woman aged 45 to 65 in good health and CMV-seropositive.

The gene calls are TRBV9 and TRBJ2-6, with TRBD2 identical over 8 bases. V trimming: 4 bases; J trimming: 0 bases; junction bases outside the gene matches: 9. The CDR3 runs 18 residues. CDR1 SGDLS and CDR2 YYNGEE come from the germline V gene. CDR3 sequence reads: CASSPSGSGGSGANVLTF. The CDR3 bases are TGTGCCAGCAGCCCAAGTGGAAGCGGGGGCTCTGGGGCCAACGTCCTGACTTTC. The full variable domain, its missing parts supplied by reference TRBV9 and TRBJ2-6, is DSGVTQTPKHLITATGQRVTLRCSPRSGDLSVYWYQQSLDQGLQFLIQYYNGEERAKGNILERFSAQQFPDLHSELNLSSLELGDSALYFCASSPSGSGGSGANVLTFGAGSRLTVL.

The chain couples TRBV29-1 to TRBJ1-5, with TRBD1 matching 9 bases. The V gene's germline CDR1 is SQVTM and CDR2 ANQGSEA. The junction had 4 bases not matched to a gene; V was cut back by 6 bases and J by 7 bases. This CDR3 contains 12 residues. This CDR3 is CSVRTGDQPQHF. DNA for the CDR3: TGCAGCGTCCGGACAGGGGACCAGCCCCAGCATTTT.

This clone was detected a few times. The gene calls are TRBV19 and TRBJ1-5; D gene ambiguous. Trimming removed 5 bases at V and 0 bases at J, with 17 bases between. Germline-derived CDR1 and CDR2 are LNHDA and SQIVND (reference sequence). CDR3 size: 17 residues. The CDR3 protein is CASSSPGGRSSNQPQHF. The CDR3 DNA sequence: TGTGCCAGTAGTTCCCCGGGCGGGAGAAGTAGCAATCAGCCCCAGCATTTT.

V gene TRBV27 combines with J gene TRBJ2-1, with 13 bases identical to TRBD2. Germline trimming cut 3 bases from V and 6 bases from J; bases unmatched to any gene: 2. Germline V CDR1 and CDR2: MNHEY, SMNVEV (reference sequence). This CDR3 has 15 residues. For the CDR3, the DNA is TGTGCCAGCAGTTTGGGACTAGCGGGAATCAATGAGCAGTTCTTC. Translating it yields CASSLGLAGINEQFF.

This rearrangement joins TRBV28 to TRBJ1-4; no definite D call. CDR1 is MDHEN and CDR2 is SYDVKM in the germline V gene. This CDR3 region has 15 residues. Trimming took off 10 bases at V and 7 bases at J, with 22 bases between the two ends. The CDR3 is CATSNGDREVEKLFF. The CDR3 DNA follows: TGTGCCACCTCAAATGGTGATCGGGAAGTTGAAAAACTGTTTTTT.

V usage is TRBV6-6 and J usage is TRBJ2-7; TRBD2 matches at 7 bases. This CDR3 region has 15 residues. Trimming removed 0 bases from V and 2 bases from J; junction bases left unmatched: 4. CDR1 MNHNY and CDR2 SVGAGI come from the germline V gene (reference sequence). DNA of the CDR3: TGTGCCAGCAGTTACTCAATCCGGGGGGCCTACGAGCAGTACTTC. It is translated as CASSYSIRGAYEQYF.

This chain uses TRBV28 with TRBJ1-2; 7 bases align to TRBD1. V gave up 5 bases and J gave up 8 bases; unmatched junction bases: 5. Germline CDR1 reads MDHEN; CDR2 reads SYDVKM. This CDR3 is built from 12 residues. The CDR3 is CASSLDRRGYTF. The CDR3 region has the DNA TGTGCCAGCAGTCTGGACAGGAGGGGCTACACCTTC.

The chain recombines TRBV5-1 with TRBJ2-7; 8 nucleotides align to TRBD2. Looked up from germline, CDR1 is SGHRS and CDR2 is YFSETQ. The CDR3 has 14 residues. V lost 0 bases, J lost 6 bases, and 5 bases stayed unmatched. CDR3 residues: CASSLESSGTEQYF. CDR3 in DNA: TGCGCCAGCAGCTTGGAGAGTAGCGGGACCGAGCAGTACTTC.

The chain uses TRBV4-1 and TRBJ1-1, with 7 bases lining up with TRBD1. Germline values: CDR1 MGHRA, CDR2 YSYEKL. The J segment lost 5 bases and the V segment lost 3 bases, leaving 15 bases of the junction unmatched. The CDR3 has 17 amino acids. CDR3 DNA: TGCGCCAGCAGCCACCATCGGTCGACAGGGCAGACAACTGAAGCTTTCTTT. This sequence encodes CASSHHRSTGQTTEAFF.

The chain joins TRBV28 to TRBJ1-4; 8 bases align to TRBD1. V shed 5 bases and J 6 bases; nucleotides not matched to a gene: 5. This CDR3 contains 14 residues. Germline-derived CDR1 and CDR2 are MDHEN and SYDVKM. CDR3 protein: CASSTTGEDEKLFF. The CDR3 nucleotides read TGTGCCAGCAGTACGACAGGGGAGGATGAAAAACTGTTTTTT.

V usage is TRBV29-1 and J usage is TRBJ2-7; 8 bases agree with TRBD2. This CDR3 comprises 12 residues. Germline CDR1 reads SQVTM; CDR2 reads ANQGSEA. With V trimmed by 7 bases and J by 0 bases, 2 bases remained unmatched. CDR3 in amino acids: CSATSGSYEQYF. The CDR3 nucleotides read TGCAGCGCCACTAGCGGCTCCTACGAGCAGTACTTC.

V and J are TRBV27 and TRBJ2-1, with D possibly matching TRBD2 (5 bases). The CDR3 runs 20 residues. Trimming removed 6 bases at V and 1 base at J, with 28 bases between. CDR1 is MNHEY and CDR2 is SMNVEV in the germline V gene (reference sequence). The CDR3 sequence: CASSSRTLGVSGSSYNEQFF. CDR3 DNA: TGTGCCAGCAGCTCCCGCACATTGGGCGTATCGGGATCGTCCTACAATGAGCAGTTCTTC.

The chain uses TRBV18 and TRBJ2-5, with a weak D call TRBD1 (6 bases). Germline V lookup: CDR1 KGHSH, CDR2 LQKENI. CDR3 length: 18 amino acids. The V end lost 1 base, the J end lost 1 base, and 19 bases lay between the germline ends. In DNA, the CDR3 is TGTGCCAGCTCACCACGTTTAGGGGGTGGCGCACTCCAAGAGACCCAGTACTTC. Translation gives CASSPRLGGGALQETQYF. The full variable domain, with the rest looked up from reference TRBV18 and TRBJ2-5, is NAGVMQNPRHLVRRRGQEARLRCSPMKGHSHVYWYRQLPEEGLKFMVYLQKENIIDESGMPKERFSAEFPKEGPSILRIQQVVRGDSAAYFCASSPRLGGGALQETQYFGPGTRLLVL.

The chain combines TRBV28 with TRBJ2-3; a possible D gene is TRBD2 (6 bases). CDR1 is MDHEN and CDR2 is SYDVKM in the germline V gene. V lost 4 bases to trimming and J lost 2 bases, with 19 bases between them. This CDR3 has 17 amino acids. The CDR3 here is CASSYSRDLEDTDTQYF. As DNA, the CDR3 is TGTGCCAGCAGTTACTCCCGGGACTTAGAGGACACAGATACGCAGTATTTT.

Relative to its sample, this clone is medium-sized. CDR3 nucleotide sequence: TGCGCCAGCAGCCAAGTCGGGAGCTTCAGCGGGAGGTACACCGGGGAGCTGTTTTTT. Protein product: CASSQVGSFSGRYTGELFF. The chain is built from TRBV4-3 and TRBJ2-2, with 9 bases lining up with TRBD2. Germline V CDR1 and CDR2: LGHNA, YSLEER. CDR3 length equals 19 residues. V lost 1 base and J lost 3; bases outside the gene matches: 12.

CDR3 coding DNA: TGCGCCAGCAGCCAAGTACCGGGCGGGAGGAACACCGGGGAGCTGTTTTTT. Translation: CASSQVPGGRNTGELFF. The chain links TRBV4-1 to TRBJ2-2, with TRBD2 identical over 7 bases. This CDR3 has 17 amino acids. Germline V gene sequence: CDR1 MGHRA, CDR2 YSYEKL. J lost 1 base, V lost 1 base, and 6 bases had no gene match.

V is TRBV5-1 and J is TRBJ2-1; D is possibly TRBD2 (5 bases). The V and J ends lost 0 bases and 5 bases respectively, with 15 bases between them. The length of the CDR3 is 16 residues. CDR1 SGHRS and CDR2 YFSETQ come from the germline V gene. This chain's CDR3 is CASSLAPATGDNEQFF. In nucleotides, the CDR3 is TGCGCCAGCAGCTTGGCCCCGGCTACCGGGGACAATGAGCAGTTCTTC.

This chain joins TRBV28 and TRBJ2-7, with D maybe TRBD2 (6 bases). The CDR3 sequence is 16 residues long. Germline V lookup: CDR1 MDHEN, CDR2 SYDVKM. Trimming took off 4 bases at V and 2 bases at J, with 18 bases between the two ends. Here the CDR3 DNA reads TGTGCCAGCAGTTACGGAGGGCCAAGGAGCGCCTACGAGCAGTACTTC. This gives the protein CASSYGGPRSAYEQYF.

The CDR3 DNA sequence: TGTGCCAGCAGCCACGCAGGGGGTGATACGCAGTATTTT. It encodes CASSHAGGDTQYF. V is TRBV14 and J is TRBJ2-3, with TRBD1 matching over 7 bases. The germline V gene encodes CDR1 SGHDN and CDR2 FVKESK. CDR3 length: 13 residues. V shed 3 bases and J 6 bases; nucleotides not matched to a gene: 3. Complete variable domain (other parts from reference TRBV14 and TRBJ2-3): EAGVTQFPSHSVIEKGQTVTLRCDPISGHDNLYWYRRVMGKEIKFLLHFVKESKQDESGMPNNRFLAERTGGTYSTLKVQPAELEDSGVYFCASSHAGGDTQYFGPGTRLTVL.

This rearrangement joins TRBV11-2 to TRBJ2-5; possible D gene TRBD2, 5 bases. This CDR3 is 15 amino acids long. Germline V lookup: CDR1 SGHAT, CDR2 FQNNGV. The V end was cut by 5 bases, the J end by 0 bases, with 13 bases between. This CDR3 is CASSRPSSNQETQYF. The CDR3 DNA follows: TGTGCCAGCAGCAGACCGTCTAGCAACCAAGAGACCCAGTACTTC.